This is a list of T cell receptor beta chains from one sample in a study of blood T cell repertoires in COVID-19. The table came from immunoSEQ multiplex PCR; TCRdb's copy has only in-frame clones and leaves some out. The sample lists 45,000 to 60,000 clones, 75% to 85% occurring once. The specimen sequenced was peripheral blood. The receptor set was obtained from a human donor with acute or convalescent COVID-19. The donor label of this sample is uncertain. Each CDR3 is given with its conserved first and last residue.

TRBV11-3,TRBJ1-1,CASSEPGTGRTEAFF
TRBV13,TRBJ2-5,CASSHLAETQYF
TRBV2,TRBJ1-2,CASSAETGVHGYTF
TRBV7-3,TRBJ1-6,CASSHESSYNSPLHF
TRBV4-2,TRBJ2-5,CASSQDISWGGGETQYF
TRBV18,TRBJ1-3,CASSDQGLSGNTIYF
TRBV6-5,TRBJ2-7,CASSYSKGREQYF
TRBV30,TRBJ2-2,CAWTGLAGPTGELFF
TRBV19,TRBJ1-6,CASIGQGGYNSPLHF
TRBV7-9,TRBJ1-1,CASSVTVNTEAFF
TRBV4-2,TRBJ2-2,CASSQGQGTGSGELFF
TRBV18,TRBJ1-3,CASSDSSGNTIYF
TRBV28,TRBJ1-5,CASSVDQPQHF
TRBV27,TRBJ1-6,CASSLSGGLNSPLHF
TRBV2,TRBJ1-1,CARTRTVSTEAFF
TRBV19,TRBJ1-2,CASSPGGGQGSYGYTF